The 2 T cell receptor beta chains presented below share a single source sample, sequenced in a study of blood T cell repertoires in COVID-19. Sequencing was performed with immunoSEQ multiplex PCR; in TCRdb, only in-frame clones are kept and a portion is missing. Of around 100,000 clones listed, 70% to 90% were seen once; the top ten hold approximately 3.5%. Sequences were obtained from peripheral blood. Receptor source: a woman in her sixties with acute or convalescent COVID-19.

The rearrangement links TRBV10-2 to TRBJ2-3, with 9 bases matching TRBD1. The trim removed 4 bases at V and 8 bases at J, leaving 4 bases unmatched. The germline CDR1 and CDR2 sequences are WSHSY and SAAADI. The CDR3 has 13 residues. For the CDR3, the DNA is TGCGCCAGCAGTGTACAGGGGGCTGTTACGCAGTATTTT. Protein product: CASSVQGAVTQYF.

The chain uses TRBV27 and TRBJ1-1, with TRBD1 matching 7 bases. The CDR3 length is 16 residues. Trimming cost V 5 bases and J 1 base; bases outside gene matches: 10. Germline V CDR1 and CDR2: MNHEY, SMNVEV (reference sequence). CDR3 residues: CASSPQTGRGNTEAFF. CDR3 in DNA: TGTGCCAGCAGTCCACAGACAGGGAGAGGGAACACTGAAGCTTTCTTT.